This TCR beta chain emerged from a study of shared clonotypes between healthy human individuals. Overall study context: Each donor's CD4 naive and CD4 memory cells filled three plates apiece, CD8 naive two, and CD8 memory one.

Healthy and HIV-negative, the adult donors had no recent acute infections or vaccinations. General study findings and limits: Roughly 5% was the fraction of naive CD4 clonotypes found shared across a handful of donors. Relative to their counterparts shared across all four donors, non-shared clonotypes exhibited diminished generation probabilities.

Generated by immunoSEQ multiplex PCR, the TCRdb table keeps only in-frame clones and is missing some. Among about 960,000 clones, about 80% were seen once, and the ten largest hold approximately 1.5%. About this clone: Antigen specificity is unknown.

CDR1 is SGHDT, CDR2 YYEEEE, per germline. V lost 2 bases to trimming and J lost 3 bases, with 14 bases between them. The CDR3 length is 16 residues. The clonotype was recovered from a man between 18 and 29 years old in good health. The specimen was memory CD4+ T cells sorted from blood. Regarding subset: CD45RA-negative fraction. The chain recombines TRBV5-6 with TRBJ1-4; maybe TRBD1 (5 bases). CDR3 sequence reads: CASSFGTGLANEKLFF. The CDR3 DNA reads TGTGCCAGCAGCTTCGGAACAGGTCTTGCTAATGAAAAACTGTTTTTT.